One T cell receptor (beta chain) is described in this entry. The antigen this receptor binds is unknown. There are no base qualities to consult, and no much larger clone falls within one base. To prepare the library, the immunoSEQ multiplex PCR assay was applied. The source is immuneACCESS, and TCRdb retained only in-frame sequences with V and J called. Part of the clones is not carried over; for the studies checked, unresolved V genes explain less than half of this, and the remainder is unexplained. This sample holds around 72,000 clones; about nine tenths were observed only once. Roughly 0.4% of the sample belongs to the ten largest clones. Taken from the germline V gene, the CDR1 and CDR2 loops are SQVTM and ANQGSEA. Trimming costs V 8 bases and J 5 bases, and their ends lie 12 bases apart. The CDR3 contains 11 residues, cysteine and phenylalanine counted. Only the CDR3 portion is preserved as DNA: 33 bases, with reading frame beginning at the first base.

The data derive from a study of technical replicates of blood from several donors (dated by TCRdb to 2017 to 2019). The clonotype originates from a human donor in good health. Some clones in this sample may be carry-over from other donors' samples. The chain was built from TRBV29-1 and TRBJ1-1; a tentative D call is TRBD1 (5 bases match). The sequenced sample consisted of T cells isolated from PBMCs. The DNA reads TGCAGCTTAGGGGTTGGGACTGAAGCTTTCTTT. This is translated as CSLGVGTEAFF.